Each of the 27 T cell receptor beta chains below was sequenced from the same sample in a study of B cell selection in AIRE deficiency. The table came from immunoSEQ multiplex PCR; TCRdb's copy has only in-frame clones and leaves some out. The sample consists of about 27,000 clones, roughly 95% of them appearing once. Sorting defined conventional CD4 T cells as CD4+CD127+. The sequencing input was CD4+CD127+ conventional T cells sorted from PBMCs. These receptors were obtained from a human donor in good health.

The chain couples TRBV29-1 to TRBJ1-4; 7 positions match TRBD1. Losses at the gene ends were 4 bases for V and 7 bases for J; bases not matched to a gene: 9. CDR1 and CDR2 from the germline V gene are SQVTM and ANQGSEA. This CDR3 is built from 14 residues. The CDR3 bases are TGCAGCGTTGGACTTAGACAGGGCAGTGAAAAACTGTTTTTT. Protein sequence: CSVGLRQGSEKLFF.

In DNA, the CDR3 is TGTGCCAGCAGTGAATTGGGGGGGTCGTTGAAGGGCTACACCTTC. It specifies CASSELGGSLKGYTF. The chain combines TRBV25-1 with TRBJ1-2, with D maybe TRBD1 (5 bases). The germline V and J ends were trimmed by 1 base and 8 bases, with 17 bases remaining between them. There are 15 residues in the CDR3. CDR1 is MGHDK and CDR2 is SYGVNS in the germline V gene.

The chain has TRBV11-3 and TRBJ1-5, with D uncertain. With 2 bases removed from V and 3 bases from J, the gap between germline ends came to 11 bases. Germline values: CDR1 SGHNT, CDR2 YENEEA. This CDR3 has 15 amino acids. The chain's CDR3 is CASSLSSGLNQPQHF. CDR3 nucleotide sequence: TGTGCCAGCAGCTTATCATCAGGCCTCAATCAGCCCCAGCATTTT.

V and J are TRBV4-2 and TRBJ1-2; the match to TRBD1 covers 9 bases. CDR1 is LGHNA and CDR2 is YNFKEQ in the germline V gene. J was trimmed by 4 bases and V by 2 bases; bases with no gene match: 8. The length of the CDR3 is 16 residues. The DNA of the CDR3 is TGTGCCAGCAGCCAACCACCGGGACAGGGCCCCTATGGCTACACCTTC. Its protein product is CASSQPPGQGPYGYTF.

The chain combines TRBV30 with TRBJ1-5; D gene ambiguous. The V gene's germline CDR1 is GTSNPN and CDR2 SVGIG (reference sequence). CDR3 length: 13 residues. Trimming stripped 0 bases from V and 7 bases from J, with 10 bases between. Written as DNA, the CDR3 is TGTGCCTGGAGTGTAAGGGTAGGACAGCCCCAGCATTTT. This translates into CAWSVRVGQPQHF.

This rearrangement joins TRBV11-3 to TRBJ2-1; possibly TRBD2 for D (5 bases). Germline CDR1 SGHNT, CDR2 YENEEA. V was trimmed by 3 bases and J by 0 bases, leaving 6 bases between them. The CDR3 spans 14 residues. The CDR3 DNA reads TGTGCCAGCAGCTTGGACTCCTCCTACAATGAGCAGTTCTTC. Translation gives CASSLDSSYNEQFF.

V and J are TRBV7-2 and TRBJ2-1; 12 bases map to TRBD2. V lost 2 bases and J lost 8; bases outside the gene matches: 7. The V gene's germline CDR1 is SGHTA and CDR2 FQGNSA. CDR3 length: 16 residues. The CDR3 protein is CASSLSLAGGRDEQFF. The CDR3 bases are TGTGCCAGCAGCTTATCACTAGCGGGGGGCAGGGATGAGCAGTTCTTC.

The CDR3: CATSRDISNTEAFF. DNA for the CDR3: TGTGCCACCAGCAGAGACATATCGAACACTGAAGCTTTCTTT. The chain recombines TRBV15 with TRBJ1-1; D remains unclear. With 0 bases removed from V and 1 base from J, the gap between germline ends came to 6 bases. The CDR3 totals 14 residues. Germline V gene data show CDR1 as LNHNV and CDR2 as YYDKDF (reference sequence).

The V gene is TRBV5-4, the J gene TRBJ1-1; D unresolved. The CDR3 spans 15 residues. Trimming left V 0 bases short and J 0 bases short, with 9 bases between. Looked up from germline, CDR1 is SGHNT and CDR2 is YYREEE (reference sequence). CDR3 residues: CASSLAGPMNTEAFF. In DNA form, the CDR3 reads TGTGCCAGCAGCTTGGCAGGCCCGATGAACACTGAAGCTTTCTTT.

The V and J genes are TRBV27 and TRBJ2-1; the match to TRBD2 covers 12 bases. This CDR3 is 15 amino acids long. V shed 5 bases and J 5 bases; nucleotides not matched to a gene: 4. Germline CDR1 reads MNHEY; CDR2 reads SMNVEV (reference sequence). CDR3 DNA sequence: TGTGCCAGCAGTAACGGACTAGCGGGACACAATGAGCAGTTCTTC. Translated, it gives CASSNGLAGHNEQFF.

Only a few counts were recorded for this clone. The chain employs TRBV6-1 and TRBJ2-5; tentatively, D is TRBD1 (6 bases). V was shortened by 3 bases and J by 3 bases, with 8 bases between the two germline ends. The CDR3 is made up of 13 amino acids. CDR1 is MNHNS and CDR2 is SASEGT in the germline V gene. The CDR3, as DNA: TGTGCCAGCAGTGACGCAGGGGAAGAGACCCAGTACTTC. It translates to CASSDAGEETQYF.

This chain uses TRBV10-2 with TRBJ2-1; 10 nucleotides align to TRBD2. The CDR3 length is 17 residues. The V segment lost 0 bases and the J segment 2 bases; nucleotides outside the gene matches: 4. Germline loops: CDR1 WSHSY, CDR2 SAAADI. The CDR3 is CASSESGSGRAYNEQFF. CDR3 coding DNA: TGCGCCAGCAGTGAGTCAGGGAGCGGGAGGGCCTACAATGAGCAGTTCTTC.

The chain joins TRBV5-1 to TRBJ2-7; 10 bases map to TRBD1. With V trimmed by 4 bases and J by 3 bases, 7 bases remained unmatched. The length of the CDR3 is 15 residues. Looked up from germline, CDR1 is SGHRS and CDR2 is YFSETQ. The CDR3 region has the DNA TGCGCCAGCAGCGCCGGGACAGGGGACGTCTACGAGCAGTACTTC. Amino acid sequence: CASSAGTGDVYEQYF.

The chain couples TRBV4-2 to TRBJ2-1, with D tentatively TRBD1 or TRBD2 (5 bases each). The CDR3 extends over 14 amino acids. V was cut by 4 bases and J by 6 bases, with 13 bases left in between. The germline V gene encodes CDR1 LGHNA and CDR2 YNFKEQ. The CDR3 nucleotides read TGTGCCAGCAGCCCGCAGGGACCGGGCAATGAGCAGTTCTTC. Translating it yields CASSPQGPGNEQFF.

Of note for this clone: At one boundary the junction diverges from the germline segment, which might be a read error. The chain uses TRBV11-2 and TRBJ2-7, with TRBD2 matching over 8 bases. CDR3 length: 15 amino acids. Germline assignment: CDR1 SGHAT and CDR2 FQNNGV. For the CDR3, the DNA is TGTGCCAGCAGCTTACTCTCGGGGGGGTACGTCAGCAGTCACTTC. As protein: CASSLLSGGYVSSHF.

The chain couples TRBV6-1 to TRBJ1-1, with D possibly TRBD1 on 6 matching bases. This CDR3 is 14 amino acids long. Germline values: CDR1 MNHNS, CDR2 SASEGT. V was cut by 5 bases and J by 4 bases, with 14 bases left in between. CDR3 loop: CASSKDSSATEAFF. CDR3 DNA sequence: TGTGCCAGCAGTAAGGACAGCTCGGCCACTGAAGCTTTCTTT.

This chain uses TRBV18 with TRBJ2-7; 9 bases map to TRBD1. Germline values: CDR1 KGHSH, CDR2 LQKENI. CDR3 size: 18 residues. V lost 2 bases and J lost 4; bases outside the gene matches: 15. The CDR3 sequence: CASSPFYVRGTGKYEQYF. Here the CDR3 DNA reads TGTGCCAGCTCACCATTTTATGTTAGGGGGACAGGGAAATACGAGCAGTACTTC.

The rearrangement uses TRBV27 and TRBJ2-1; 7 positions agree with TRBD1. Per germline, CDR1 MNHEY and CDR2 SMNVEV (reference sequence). The V segment lost 6 bases and the J segment 4 bases; nucleotides outside the gene matches: 9. This CDR3 is built from 15 residues. The CDR3 nucleotides read TGTGCCAGCAGCAAAACAGGGGATCTTTACAATGAGCAGTTCTTC. As protein: CASSKTGDLYNEQFF.

This sequence joins TRBV6-1 and TRBJ2-3; 8 nucleotides line up with TRBD2. The CDR3 length is 16 residues. Looked up from germline, CDR1 is MNHNS and CDR2 is SASEGT. J gave up 4 bases and V 2 bases, and 8 bases lay outside the gene matches. The CDR3 reads CASSERGGRSADTQYF. Here the CDR3 DNA reads TGTGCCAGCAGTGAACGGGGCGGGAGGTCCGCAGATACGCAGTATTTT.

This chain uses TRBV19 with TRBJ2-4, with D possibly TRBD1 on 6 matching bases. Deletions cut 4 bases from V and 1 base from J, with 8 bases between. The CDR3 spans 14 residues. Germline V lookup: CDR1 LNHDA, CDR2 SQIVND (reference sequence). CDR3 in amino acids: CASSSGQAKNIQYF. The CDR3 DNA sequence: TGTGCCAGTAGTAGCGGACAGGCCAAAAACATTCAGTACTTC.

V usage is TRBV19 and J usage is TRBJ1-1; possible D gene TRBD1, 6 bases. Germline loops: CDR1 LNHDA, CDR2 SQIVND (reference sequence). V lost 8 bases and J lost 1, with 14 bases in between. This CDR3 contains 14 residues. CDR3 protein: CASVRGLGNTEAFF. CDR3 sequence (DNA): TGTGCCAGTGTTCGGGGGCTCGGGAACACTGAAGCTTTCTTT. Full variable domain (outside the CDR3, taken from reference TRBV19 and TRBJ1-1): DGGITQSPKYLFRKEGQNVTLSCEQNLNHDAMYWYRQDPGQGLRLIYYSQIVNDFQKGDIAEGYSVSREKKESFPLTVTSAQKNPTAFYLCASVRGLGNTEAFFGQGTRLTVV.

This clone is a singleton in its sample. The chain is built from TRBV6-5 and TRBJ1-4, with D possibly matching TRBD1 (5 bases). Trimming took 6 bases from V and 3 from J, leaving 11 bases between them. This CDR3 contains 14 residues. Germline V gives CDR1 MNHEY, CDR2 SVGAGI. CDR3 sequence: CASRGPGPNEKLFF. CDR3 DNA: TGTGCCAGCAGGGGCCCGGGGCCTAATGAAAAACTGTTTTTT.

The J gene is TRBJ2-7, the V gene TRBV11-2; 9 bases line up with TRBD1. The length of the CDR3 is 17 residues. Germline CDR1 and CDR2: SGHAT and FQNNGV. The V segment lost 0 bases and the J segment 1 base; nucleotides outside the gene matches: 7. In DNA, the CDR3 is TGTGCCAGCAGCTTAGATAGAGGACAGGGGATTTCCTACGAGCAGTACTTC. Its protein is CASSLDRGQGISYEQYF.

This chain links TRBV6-5 with TRBJ2-4, with TRBD1 matching 10 bases. With V trimmed by 5 bases and J by 5 bases, 3 bases remained unmatched. The CDR3 loop spans 14 amino acids. Germline V CDR1 and CDR2: MNHEY, SVGAGI. CDR3 nucleotide sequence: TGTGCCAGCAGTCCCGGACAGGGGGAAAACATTCAGTACTTC. Translation: CASSPGQGENIQYF.

The chain links TRBV6-1 to TRBJ2-1; 9 bases line up with TRBD2. This CDR3 contains 16 residues. Germline V gene lookup returns CDR1 MNHNS and CDR2 SASEGT. The ends lost 4 bases at V and 0 bases at J; junction bases unmatched: 4. Written as DNA, the CDR3 is TGTGCCAGCAGTGGCAGACTAGCGGCCTCCTACAATGAGCAGTTCTTC. Encoded protein: CASSGRLAASYNEQFF.

The chain links TRBV19 to TRBJ1-5; D remains ambiguous. This CDR3 has 15 residues. Trimming cost V 6 bases and J 0 bases, with 12 bases left between them. Germline V CDR1 and CDR2: LNHDA, SQIVND (reference sequence). The CDR3 protein is CASSYPRYSNQPQHF. The CDR3 coding sequence is TGTGCCAGTAGCTACCCGAGATATAGCAATCAGCCCCAGCATTTT.

DNA of the CDR3: TGTGCCAGCAGCTTAGTGGGAGGGACAAACACTGAAGCTTTCTTT. It specifies CASSLVGGTNTEAFF. The chain recombines TRBV7-2 with TRBJ1-1; possible D gene TRBD1, 6 bases. V lost 1 base and J 2 bases, leaving 11 bases between the germline ends. Looked up from germline, CDR1 is SGHTA and CDR2 is FQGNSA. This CDR3 contains 15 residues. Drawing the rest from reference TRBV7-2 and TRBJ1-1, the complete variable domain is GAGVSQSPSNKVTEKGKDVELRCDPISGHTALYWYRQSLGQGLEFLIYFQGNSAPDKSGLPSDRFSAERTGGSVSTLTIQRTQQEDSAVYLCASSLVGGTNTEAFFGQGTRLTVV.